This T cell receptor (beta chain) was sequenced during a study of T cell responses to AZD1222 COVID-19 vaccine. A word on this clone: The antigen is unknown.

CDR3 length: 16 amino acids. With V trimmed by 6 bases and J by 0 bases, 8 bases remained unmatched. Per germline, CDR1 MNHEY and CDR2 SVGEGT. Findings of the study overall: Spike was spanned by vaccine-associated CD4 TCRs, which were dominant at 160-218 and 743-854. Donors in the cohort were predominantly white British and more often female, and clonal diversity was possibly underestimated. Unmutated variant regions are reportedly the target of nearly half of TCRs that are spike-specific.

Sequenced by immunoSEQ multiplex PCR; TCRdb stores in-frame clones only, minus some. The sample records about 120,000 clones, 85% to 95% being singletons. The input for sequencing was peripheral blood, taken 28 days after the second AZD1222 dose. This sequence originates from an adult who received the AZD1222 COVID-19 vaccine. V usage is TRBV6-2 or TRBV6-3 and J usage is TRBJ1-1; 9 bases fit TRBD1. The CDR3 spells CASRPGQGRMNTEAFF. The CDR3 DNA reads TGTGCCAGCAGACCTGGACAGGGGCGCATGAACACTGAAGCTTTCTTT.